This TCR beta chain was identified during a study of T cell responses to AZD1222 COVID-19 vaccine (dated by TCRdb to the early 2020s). Some background on the complete study: A total of 233 trial participants underwent TCR sequencing, of whom some 200 had received two doses of AZD1222 and around 25 had received two doses of the MenACWY control vaccine. Trial participants were enrolled by age into subgroups of 18-55, 56-69 and 70-plus years, and approximately 150, 30 and 60 TCR-sequenced participants, respectively, were included in these subgroups.

The CDR3 regions of human TCRbeta chains were analyzed by immunosequencing. The study's own analysis went as follows. TCRs in the repertoires were compared against a reference library of SARS-CoV-2-specific TCRs that had been generated with the MIRA antigen-specificity platform. Breadth was defined as the fraction of unique TCRs that were SARS-CoV-2-associated. Depth was defined as the fraction of total T cells that were SARS-CoV-2-associated. Using the MIRA data, each spike-specific TCR was assigned both to the spike region to which the TCR was reactive and to a CD4 or CD8 class. Log10-transformed breadth and depth values were compared by one-way ANOVA with Sidak's multiple comparisons tests. Held by TCRdb, this immuneACCESS table contains in-frame sequences only and omits some clones. Under half of the omission traces to an unresolved V gene where checked; the cause of the rest is unknown. That table supplies the V and J calls and clone size; D and trimming were determined from the DNA. Recorded for this sample are approximately 200,000 clones; more than 85% of them occurred a single time. About 3.5% of the sample is in the top ten clones.

Here is what the overall study found, with its caveats: Because no day 14 peak-response samples were available, the repertoires could be characterized only after the peak T cell response. The 56-69-year group was small, and its depth increase did not reach significance, likely because of low power. After two AZD1222 doses, spike-specific TCR breadth and depth were significantly higher than at day 0 and than in MenACWY recipients. Participants were mostly white British, with more females than males. The authors suggested clonal diversity may have been underestimated. CD4 TCRs associated with the vaccine covered the entire spike protein, and the dominant responses were in regions 160-218 and 743-854. Only 5 to 7 AZD1222 recipients were SARS-CoV-2 seropositive at baseline, limiting conclusions about previously exposed vaccinees. Reportedly, almost half of the unique spike-specific TCRs recognized epitopes lying outside the regions that are mutated in the B.1.351 and B.1.1.7 variants.

The germline V gene provides CDR1 SGHVS and CDR2 FNYEAQ. Relative to germline, V is 5 bases shorter and J is 5 bases shorter, with 21 bases between their ends. Counted from cysteine to phenylalanine, this CDR3 has 17 amino acids. Only the CDR3 DNA is retained, 51 bases long and in frame from the first base. The time point label of this sample denotes: about 28 days (+/-7) after the second vaccine dose. Because spike-specific TCR depth and breadth did not differ between the two schedules, AZD1222 recipients who got a second dose at roughly 4 weeks were pooled with those who got a second dose at roughly 12 weeks. Samples from vaccinated people were obtained from the UK trials COV001 and COV002, which included a single-blind randomized controlled phase 2/3 trial of AZD1222 (ChAdOx1 nCoV-19) in healthy adults. For TCRbeta chain sequencing, PBMC samples from trial participants were taken at day 0 and at day 28 after the second dose.

A few counts support this clone. Its antigen has not been determined. No clone much larger than this one lies a single base away; base qualities are absent. The material was peripheral blood, obtained 28 days after the second AZD1222 dose. The receptor was isolated from an adult who received the AZD1222 COVID-19 vaccine. The rearranged segments are TRBV7-6 and TRBJ1-4; the D gene is perhaps TRBD1, from 6 matching bases. Here is the DNA: TGTGCCAGCAGCCCCTTCCGGGGGCGCGGCCCCAATGAAAAACTGTTTTTT. This translates into CASSPFRGRGPNEKLFF.